This T cell receptor beta chain was documented in a study of blood T cell repertoires in COVID-19. As for the study in general: From T cells, B-cell-depleted T cells, or PBMCs came the material, which was cDNA or gDNA.

Clones were sequenced by immunoSEQ multiplex PCR, and TCRdb holds only the in-frame ones, with some missing. The sample consists of about 75,000 clones, roughly 90% of them appearing once. Regarding this clone: A read error is possible here, since a much larger clone lies one base away.

The V gene end was trimmed by 5 bases and the J gene end by 15 bases; junction bases not matched to a gene: 8. This CDR3 is built from 14 residues. Germline V gene lookup returns CDR1 LNHDA and CDR2 SQIVND (reference sequence). The rearrangement joins TRBV19 to TRBJ2-1; 15 nucleotides align to TRBD2. Specimen: peripheral blood. This TCR was recovered from a human donor in a cohort sampled during active COVID-19. The CDR3 sequence: CASSHRTSGRAPFF. The CDR3 nucleotides are TGTGCCAGTAGTCATAGGACTAGCGGGAGGGCCCCGTTCTTC.